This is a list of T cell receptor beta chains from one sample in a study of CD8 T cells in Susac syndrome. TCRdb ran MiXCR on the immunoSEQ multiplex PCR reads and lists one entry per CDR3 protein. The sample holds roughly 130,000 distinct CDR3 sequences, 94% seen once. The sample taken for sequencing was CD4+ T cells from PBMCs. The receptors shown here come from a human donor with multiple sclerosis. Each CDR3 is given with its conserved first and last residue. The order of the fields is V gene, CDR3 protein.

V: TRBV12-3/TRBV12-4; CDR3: CASSLTEETQYF
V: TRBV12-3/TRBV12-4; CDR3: CASSPRTGQYYGYTF
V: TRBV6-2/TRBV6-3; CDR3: CASSWRARDSPLHF
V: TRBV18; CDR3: CASSATDYEQYF
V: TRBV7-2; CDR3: CASSLGGAGSYEQYF
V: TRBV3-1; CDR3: CASSEKWSHLGKETQYF
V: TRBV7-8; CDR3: CASSGGRLSSYEQYF
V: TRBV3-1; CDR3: CASSQEDRNTEAFF
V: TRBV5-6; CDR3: CASSRWGNQPQHF
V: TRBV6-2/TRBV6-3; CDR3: CASSYLDRAKNIQYF
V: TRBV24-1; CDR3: CATSDRNNYNEQFF
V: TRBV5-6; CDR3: CASSLSTFYEQYF
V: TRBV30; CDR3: CAWSEYGSLSEQYF
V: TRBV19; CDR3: CASSIGSGRPVSGDTQYF
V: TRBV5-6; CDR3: CASSLLGQGNQPQHF
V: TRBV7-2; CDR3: CASSPGTPPDEQYF
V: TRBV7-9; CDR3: CASSWGQYNEQFF
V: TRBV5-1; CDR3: CASSLDRRGYEQYF
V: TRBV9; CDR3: CASSAGTSGGNRETQYF
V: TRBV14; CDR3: CASSQTDGTANTEAFF
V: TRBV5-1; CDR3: CASSLGGANSYEQYF
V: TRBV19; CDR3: CASAPRNTEAFF
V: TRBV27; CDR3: CASTPFPSYEQYF
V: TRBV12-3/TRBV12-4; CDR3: CASSPSGANTEAFF
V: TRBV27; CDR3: CASSYTGLQPQHF
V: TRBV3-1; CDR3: CASSQAPPSYNEQFF
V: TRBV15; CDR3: CATSQGFYNEQFF
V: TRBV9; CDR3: CASSVGGPKDYGYTF
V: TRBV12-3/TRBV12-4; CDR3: CASSFLGQGFNQPQHF
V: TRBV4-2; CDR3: CASSQGAGRGWETQYF
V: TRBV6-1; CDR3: CASTTLGTSGWTGELFF
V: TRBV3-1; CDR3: CASSWGSPNTGELFF
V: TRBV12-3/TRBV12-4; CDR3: CASRKGQGTRNQHF
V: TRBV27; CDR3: CATRTSGSGEQYF
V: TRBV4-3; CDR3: CASSQDSVRTVANYGYTF
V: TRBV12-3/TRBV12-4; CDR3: CASSLWVNNQPQHF
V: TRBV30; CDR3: CAWTQDRGLSGANVLTF
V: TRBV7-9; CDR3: CASSESRVREQFF
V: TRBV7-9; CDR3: CASSPYGLAGNNEQFF
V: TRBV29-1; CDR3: CSSTGTSNTEAFF
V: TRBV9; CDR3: CASSVSWRLDRDEAFF
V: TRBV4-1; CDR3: CASSQAPTVPIYNEQFF
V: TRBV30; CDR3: CAWSPGNPGLGNTIYF
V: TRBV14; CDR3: CASSLGTVSGYTF
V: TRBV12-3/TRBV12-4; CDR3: CASSLRGSSYNEQFF
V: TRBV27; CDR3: CASRRDFYTDTQYF
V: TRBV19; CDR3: CASSRPGEDTQYF
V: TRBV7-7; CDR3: CASSIGPGSDEQYF
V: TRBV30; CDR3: CAWSVMGSQPQHF
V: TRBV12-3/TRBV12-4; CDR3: CASRRILPDGYTF
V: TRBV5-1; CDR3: CASSLTGTNGEKLFF
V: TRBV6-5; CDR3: CASRFNYGYTF
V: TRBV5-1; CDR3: CASSLGSAGSRDTQYF